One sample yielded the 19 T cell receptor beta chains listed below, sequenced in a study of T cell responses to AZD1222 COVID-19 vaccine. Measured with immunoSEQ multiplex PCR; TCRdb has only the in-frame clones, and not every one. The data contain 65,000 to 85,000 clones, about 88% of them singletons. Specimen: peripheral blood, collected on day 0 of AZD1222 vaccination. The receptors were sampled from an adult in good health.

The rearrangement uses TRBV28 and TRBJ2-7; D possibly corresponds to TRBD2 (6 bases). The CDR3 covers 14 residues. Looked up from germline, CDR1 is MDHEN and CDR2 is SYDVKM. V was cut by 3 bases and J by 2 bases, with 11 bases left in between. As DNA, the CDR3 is TGTGCCAGCAGTTTCCGGAGGGGAACCTACGAGCAGTACTTC. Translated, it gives CASSFRRGTYEQYF.

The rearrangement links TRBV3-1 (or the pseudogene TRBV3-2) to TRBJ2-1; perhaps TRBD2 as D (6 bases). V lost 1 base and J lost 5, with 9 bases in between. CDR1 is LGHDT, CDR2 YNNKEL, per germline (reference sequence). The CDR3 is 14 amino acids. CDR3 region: CASSQGTINNEQFF. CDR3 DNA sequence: TGTGCCAGCAGCCAAGGGACTATTAACAATGAGCAGTTCTTC.

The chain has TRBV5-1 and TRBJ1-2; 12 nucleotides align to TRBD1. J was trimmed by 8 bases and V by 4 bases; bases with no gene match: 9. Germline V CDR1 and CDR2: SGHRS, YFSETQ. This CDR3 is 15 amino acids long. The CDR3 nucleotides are TGCGCCAGCAGCGCCCCCGGGACAGGGGGCGAAGGCTACACCTTC. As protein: CASSAPGTGGEGYTF.

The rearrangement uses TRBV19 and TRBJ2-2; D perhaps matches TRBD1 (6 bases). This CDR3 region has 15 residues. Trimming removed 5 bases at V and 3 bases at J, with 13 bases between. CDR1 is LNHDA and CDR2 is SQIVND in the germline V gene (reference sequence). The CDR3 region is CASSLRAGDTGELFF. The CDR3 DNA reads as TGTGCCAGTAGTCTGCGGGCAGGGGACACCGGGGAGCTGTTTTTT. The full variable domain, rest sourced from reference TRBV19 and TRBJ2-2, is DGGITQSPKYLFRKEGQNVTLSCEQNLNHDAMYWYRQDPGQGLRLIYYSQIVNDFQKGDIAEGYSVSREKKESFPLTVTSAQKNPTAFYLCASSLRAGDTGELFFGEGSRLTVL.

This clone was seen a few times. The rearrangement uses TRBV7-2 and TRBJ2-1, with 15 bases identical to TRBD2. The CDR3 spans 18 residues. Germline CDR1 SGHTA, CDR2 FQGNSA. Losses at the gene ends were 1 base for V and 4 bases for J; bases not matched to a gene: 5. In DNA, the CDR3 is TGTGCCAGCAGCTTAGAGGGGACTAGCGGGAGGTATTACAATGAGCAGTTCTTC. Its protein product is CASSLEGTSGRYYNEQFF.

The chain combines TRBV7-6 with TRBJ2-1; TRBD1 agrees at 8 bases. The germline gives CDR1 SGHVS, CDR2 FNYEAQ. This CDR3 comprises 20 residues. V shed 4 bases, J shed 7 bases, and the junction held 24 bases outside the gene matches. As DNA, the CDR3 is TGTGCCAGCAGCTCGTTCGGGACAGGAGGACCCCGAGGGGCCCATAATGAGCAGTTCTTC. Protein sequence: CASSSFGTGGPRGAHNEQFF.

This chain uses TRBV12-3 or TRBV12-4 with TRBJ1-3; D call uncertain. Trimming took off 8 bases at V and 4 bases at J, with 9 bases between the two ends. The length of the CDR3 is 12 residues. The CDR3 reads CASAFSGNTIYF. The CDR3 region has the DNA TGTGCCAGCGCTTTCTCCGGAAACACCATATATTTT.

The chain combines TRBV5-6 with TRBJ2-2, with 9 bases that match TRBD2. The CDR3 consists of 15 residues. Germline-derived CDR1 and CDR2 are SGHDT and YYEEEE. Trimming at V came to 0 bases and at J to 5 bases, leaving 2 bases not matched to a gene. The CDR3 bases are TGTGCCAGCAGCTTGGGCCTAGCGGGGACCGGGGAGCTGTTTTTT. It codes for CASSLGLAGTGELFF.

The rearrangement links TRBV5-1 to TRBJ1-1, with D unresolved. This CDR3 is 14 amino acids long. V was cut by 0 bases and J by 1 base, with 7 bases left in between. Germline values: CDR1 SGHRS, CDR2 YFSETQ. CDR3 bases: TGCGCCAGCAGCTTGGGGCCCAGGAACACTGAAGCTTTCTTT. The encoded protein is CASSLGPRNTEAFF.

The CDR3 sequence is CSVFGGSGELFF. The CDR3 DNA sequence: TGCAGCGTTTTTGGGGGCTCCGGGGAGCTGTTTTTT. J is TRBJ2-2 and V is TRBV29-1; TRBD1 is a possible D gene (6 bases). Germline values: CDR1 SQVTM, CDR2 ANQGSEA. The ends were cut back, 5 bases at V and 6 bases at J, with 10 bases in the middle. The CDR3 contains 12 residues.

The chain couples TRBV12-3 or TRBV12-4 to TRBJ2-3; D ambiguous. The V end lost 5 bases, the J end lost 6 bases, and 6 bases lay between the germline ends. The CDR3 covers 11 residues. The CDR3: CASSHRDTQYF. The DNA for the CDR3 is TGTGCCAGCAGTCACCGGGATACGCAGTATTTT.

CDR3 in amino acids: CASSLGDIANYGYTF. In nucleotides, the CDR3 is TGTGCCAGCAGTCTAGGGGACATTGCTAACTATGGCTACACCTTC. The chain links TRBV28 to TRBJ1-2; D might be TRBD1 (6 bases). Germline lookup yields CDR1 MDHEN and CDR2 SYDVKM. The ends were cut back, 5 bases at V and 0 bases at J, with 13 bases in the middle. This CDR3 comprises 15 residues.

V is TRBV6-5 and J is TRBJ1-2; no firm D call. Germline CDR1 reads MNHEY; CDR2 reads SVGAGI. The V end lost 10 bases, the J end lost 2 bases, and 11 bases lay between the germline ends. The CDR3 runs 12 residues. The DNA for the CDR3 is TGTGCCACCCGATTACAAAACTATGGCTACACCTTC. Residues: CATRLQNYGYTF.

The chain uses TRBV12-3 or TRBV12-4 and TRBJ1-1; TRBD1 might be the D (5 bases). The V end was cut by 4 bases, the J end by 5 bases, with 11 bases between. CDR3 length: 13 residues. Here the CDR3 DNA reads TGTGCCAGCAGTTATAGGGGCCGAACTGAAGCTTTCTTT. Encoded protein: CASSYRGRTEAFF.

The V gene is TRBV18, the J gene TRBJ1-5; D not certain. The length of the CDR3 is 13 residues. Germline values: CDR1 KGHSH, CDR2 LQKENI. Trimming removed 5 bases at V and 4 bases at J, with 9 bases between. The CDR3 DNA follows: TGTGCCAGCTCAGGAATGCGAAATCAGCCCCAGCATTTT. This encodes CASSGMRNQPQHF.

DNA of the CDR3: TGTGCAAGTCGCTTACCCGGGATAAGGGCTTACGAGCAGTACGTC. Translated, it gives CASRLPGIRAYEQYV. The chain couples TRBV12-2 to TRBJ2-7; TRBD2 is the table's D call and was not checked against the DNA. TRBV12-2 is labeled a pseudogene. The CDR3 has 15 residues.

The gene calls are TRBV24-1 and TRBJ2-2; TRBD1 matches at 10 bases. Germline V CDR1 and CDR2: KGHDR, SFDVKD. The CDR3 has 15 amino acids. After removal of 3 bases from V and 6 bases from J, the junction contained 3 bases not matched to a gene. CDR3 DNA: TGTGCCACCAGTGATGACAGGGGGCCGGCCGGGGAGCTGTTTTTT. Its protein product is CATSDDRGPAGELFF.

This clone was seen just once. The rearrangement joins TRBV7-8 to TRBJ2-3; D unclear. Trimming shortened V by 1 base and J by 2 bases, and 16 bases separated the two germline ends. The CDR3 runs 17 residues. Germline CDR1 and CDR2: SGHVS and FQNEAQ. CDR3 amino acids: CASSLVGTSYFTDTQYF. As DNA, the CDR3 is TGTGCCAGCAGCTTAGTCGGCACAAGCTATTTCACAGATACGCAGTATTTT.

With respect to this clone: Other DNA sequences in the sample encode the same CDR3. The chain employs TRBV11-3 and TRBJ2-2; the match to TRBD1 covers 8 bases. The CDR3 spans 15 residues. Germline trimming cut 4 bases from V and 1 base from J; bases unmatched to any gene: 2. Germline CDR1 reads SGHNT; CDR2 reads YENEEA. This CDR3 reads CASSSGTGNTGELFF. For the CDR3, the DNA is TGTGCCAGCAGCTCCGGGACAGGGAACACCGGGGAGCTGTTTTTT.